One and the same sample provided the 16 T cell receptor beta chains below, sequenced in a study of T cells in Graves' hyperthyroidism and ophthalmopathy. RNA transcripts served as the template for amplifying TCR beta CDR3 regions. When the TCR CDR3 underwent first-round RT-PCR, the HTBI primer set was used. TCRdb redid the calling of the multiplex PCR reads with MiXCR, one entry per CDR3 protein. Of 300,000 to 450,000 distinct CDR3 sequences in the sample, approximately 15% were seen once. The sequencing input was blood. The receptors shown here come from a woman aged 25 to 39 with Graves' ophthalmopathy.

This clonotype was detected ten times or more. The chain couples TRBV9 to TRBJ2-7, with TRBD1 matching over 8 bases. CDR3 length equals 15 residues. From germline, CDR1 is SGDLS and CDR2 YYNGEE. V dropped 6 bases and J dropped 3; count of bases not matched to a gene: 11. The CDR3 loop reads CASTLGPGQGYEQYF. The CDR3 DNA sequence: TGTGCCAGCACCCTTGGCCCAGGACAGGGCTACGAGCAGTACTTC.

This clonotype appeared many times. The chain links TRBV2 to TRBJ1-1, with no clear D. The CDR3 length is 14 residues. CDR1 and CDR2 (germline): SNHLY, FYNNEI. Trimming removed 8 bases at V and 5 bases at J, with 18 bases between. The CDR3 protein is CASLLEAGRTEAFF. CDR3 nucleotide sequence: TGTGCCAGCCTCTTGGAGGCCGGGCGGACTGAAGCTTTCTTT.

This rearrangement joins TRBV18 to TRBJ2-1; D possibly corresponds to TRBD2 (6 bases). Germline V gives CDR1 KGHSH, CDR2 LQKENI. The length of the CDR3 is 16 residues. Trimming took off 1 base at V and 7 bases at J, with 17 bases between the two ends. The CDR3 DNA follows: TGTGCCAGCTCACCACGACTACCGGGACTTGCAAATGAGCAGTTCTTC. This codes for CASSPRLPGLANEQFF.

This clonotype was detected many times. The gene calls are TRBV27 and TRBJ2-7; TRBD1 or TRBD2 may be the D gene (6 bases each). The ends were cut back, 0 bases at V and 4 bases at J, with 19 bases in the middle. Germline CDR1 MNHEY, CDR2 SMNVEV (reference sequence). The CDR3 length is 17 residues. The chain's CDR3 is CASSLSRGARVGYEQYF. CDR3 in DNA: TGTGCCAGCAGTTTATCAAGGGGGGCACGGGTTGGTTACGAGCAGTACTTC.

This clonotype was seen ten or more times. The chain is built from TRBV11-2 and TRBJ2-1; 7 nucleotides line up with TRBD1. Germline trimming cut 3 bases from V and 9 bases from J; bases unmatched to any gene: 11. CDR3 length equals 15 residues. The germline CDR1 and CDR2 sequences are SGHAT and FQNNGV. CDR3 in amino acids: CASSFRRRGLGEQFF. In DNA, the CDR3 is TGTGCCAGCAGCTTCAGGCGAAGGGGGCTAGGTGAGCAGTTCTTC.

This clonotype came up many times. This chain joins TRBV7-3 and TRBJ2-5; 11 nucleotides match TRBD1. The CDR3 sequence is 18 residues long. The V segment lost 4 bases and the J segment 5 bases; nucleotides outside the gene matches: 15. The germline V gene has CDR1 SGHTA and CDR2 FQGTGA. The CDR3, as DNA: TGTGCCAGCAGCTCCGGACAGGGGGCGGGAGGTCGCATCGAGACCCAGTACTTC. It yields the protein CASSSGQGAGGRIETQYF.

This clonotype was seen many times. A read error may produce the germline difference seen at one junction end. CDR3 sequence: CASSPLAGGRTDTQYF. CDR3 DNA: TGTGCCAGCAGTCCGTTGGCGGGGGGGCGCACAGATACGCAGTATTTT. V and J are TRBV5-1 and TRBJ2-3; 9 bases align to TRBD2. The CDR3 consists of 16 residues. Per germline, CDR1 SGHRS and CDR2 YFSETQ.

This clonotype was detected many times. The chain is built from TRBV6-1 and TRBJ1-1; D is perhaps TRBD1 (5 bases). Trimming took 5 bases from V and 0 from J, leaving 10 bases between them. The CDR3 is 14 amino acids. The germline CDR1 and CDR2 sequences are MNHNS and SASEGT. CDR3 coding DNA: TGTGCCAGCAGTTATGCGGGGGTGAACACTGAAGCTTTCTTT. It translates to CASSYAGVNTEAFF.

This chain joins TRBV19 and TRBJ1-5, with D perhaps matching TRBD1 (5 bases). Per germline, CDR1 LNHDA and CDR2 SQIVND (reference sequence). V was cut by 5 bases and J by 5 bases, with 16 bases left in between. The CDR3 consists of 15 residues. The CDR3 loop reads CASSLGVFFDQPQHF. CDR3 bases: TGTGCCAGTAGTCTGGGGGTATTCTTCGATCAGCCCCAGCATTTT.

This clonotype occurred a few times. The chain combines TRBV24-1 with TRBJ1-2; D is ambiguous. Trimming stripped 4 bases from V and 2 bases from J, with 7 bases between. This CDR3 region has 13 residues. Germline V gene sequence: CDR1 KGHDR, CDR2 SFDVKD. DNA of the CDR3: TGTGCCACCAGTGACCCGCCGAACTATGGCTACACCTTC. It encodes CATSDPPNYGYTF.

This clonotype has a count of ten or more. The chain joins TRBV28 to TRBJ1-1; weak D call: TRBD1 (5 bases). The CDR3 sequence is 13 residues long. Germline V gene data show CDR1 as MDHEN and CDR2 as SYDVKM. V dropped 1 base and J dropped 8 bases, with 11 bases sitting between them. The CDR3 nucleotides read TGTGCCAGCAGTTTATCACCGGGGGGGGAAGCTTTCTTT. Translating gives CASSLSPGGEAFF.

This clonotype has at least ten counts. The V and J genes are TRBV6-1 and TRBJ2-7; D possibly corresponds to TRBD1 (5 bases). V lost 6 bases to trimming and J lost 5 bases, with 14 bases between them. This CDR3 has 13 residues. Germline CDR1 is MNHNS and CDR2 is SASEGT. As DNA, the CDR3 is TGTGCCAGCAGGAAAAGGGGTCTCCACGAGCAGTACTTC. It yields the protein CASRKRGLHEQYF.

This clonotype was seen a handful of times. The chain recombines TRBV6-9 with TRBJ1-6; D is undetermined. There are 14 residues in the CDR3. Germline V gene sequence: CDR1 MNHGY, CDR2 SVAAGI. V lost 4 bases to trimming and J lost 7 bases, with 11 bases between them. The CDR3 DNA sequence: TGTGCCAGCAGTTCGCTAACGGGGAATTCACCCCTCCACTTT. Protein: CASSSLTGNSPLHF.

This clonotype was observed at least ten times. The chain is built from TRBV20-1 and TRBJ2-7; 7 bases are a match to TRBD1. The V gene end was trimmed by 6 bases and the J gene end by 2 bases; junction bases not matched to a gene: 13. The V gene's germline CDR1 is DFQATT and CDR2 SNEGSKA (reference sequence). The CDR3 length is 15 residues. DNA of the CDR3: TGCAGTGCGAAAGGGTACAGGGGTTCGGCCTACGAGCAGTACTTC. Its translation is CSAKGYRGSAYEQYF.

The table lists this clonotype with many counts. The V and J genes are TRBV28 and TRBJ1-5; D is unresolved. Germline lookup yields CDR1 MDHEN and CDR2 SYDVKM. This CDR3 comprises 16 residues. V gave up 7 bases and J gave up 3 bases, with 19 bases separating them. CDR3 DNA sequence: TGTGCCAGCAACGAAAGTGGCAGGTTGAACAATCAGCCCCAGCATTTT. Its protein is CASNESGRLNNQPQHF.

The table lists this clonotype with many counts. This chain links TRBV27 with TRBJ2-5; no definite D call. CDR3 length equals 14 residues. Trimming pared 2 bases from V and 4 bases from J, leaving 11 bases between. Germline CDR1 reads MNHEY; CDR2 reads SMNVEV (reference sequence). Written as DNA, the CDR3 is TGTGCCAGCAGTTTACGGCCAGGTGGAGAGACCCAGTACTTC. Residues: CASSLRPGGETQYF.